This TCR beta chain appears in the sequencing data of a study of T cell changes during pregnancy in multiple sclerosis. CDR3 length equals 15 residues. With 7 bases removed from V and 3 bases from J, the gap between germline ends came to 18 bases. Germline V lookup: CDR1 LNHDA, CDR2 SQIVND (reference sequence). Using immunoSEQ multiplex PCR, the repertoire was profiled, and TCRdb retains in-frame clones only, with some absent. The sample includes about 41,000 clones, 85% to 95% seen only once; the top ten take about 7%. This clonotype was sampled from a female donor with multiple sclerosis, enrolled in a pregnancy study. The sequencing here drew on CD8+ T cells from peripheral blood mononuclear cells, taken in the third trimester of pregnancy. The chain joins TRBV19 to TRBJ1-1; the D gene is possibly TRBD1 (6 bases). The CDR3 bases are TGTGCCAGTAAGGCCCTCGCGGCAGGGGACACTGAAGCTTTCTTT. As protein: CASKALAAGDTEAFF.